The 32 T cell receptor beta chains presented below share a single source sample, sequenced in a study of blood T cell repertoires in COVID-19 (dated by TCRdb to about 2020). Library preparation was by the immunoSEQ multiplex PCR assay. TCRdb obtained this table from immuneACCESS and retained in-frame rearrangements with V and J assigned. These tables miss some clones; where compared with another copy, unresolved V genes account for less than half of the shortfall, and the remainder is unexplained. This sample lists about 300,000 clones; around nine tenths were detected once. The ten largest clones take up approximately 5% of the sample. Sequencing used PBMCs or T cells enriched from blood (not recorded which). These receptors were collected from a woman aged 25 to 39 who had recovered from COVID-19.

The rearrangement joins TRBV30 to TRBJ2-3; D not certain. The CDR3 contains 14 residues. Trimming shortened V by 0 bases and J by 6 bases, and 13 bases separated the two germline ends. The germline gives CDR1 GTSNPN, CDR2 SVGIG (reference sequence). The CDR3 region is CAWSVLPHYDTQYF. Here the CDR3 DNA reads TGTGCCTGGAGTGTACTGCCGCACTATGATACGCAGTATTTT.

Here the CDR3 reads CASSLDTGGYGYTF. CDR3 nucleotide sequence: TGTGCCAGCAGCTTAGATACAGGGGGCTATGGCTACACCTTC. This chain joins TRBV11-2 and TRBJ1-2; 8 nucleotides agree with TRBD1. CDR3 length: 14 residues. V trimming: 0 bases; J trimming: 4 bases; junction bases outside the gene matches: 1. Germline V CDR1 and CDR2: SGHAT, FQNNGV.

This chain links TRBV7-2 with TRBJ1-3, with no clear D. V lost 1 base and J 0 bases, leaving 10 bases between the germline ends. The CDR3 is 16 amino acids. Germline loops: CDR1 SGHTA, CDR2 FQGNSA. CDR3 sequence: CASSLVPERSGNTIYF. In nucleotides, the CDR3 is TGTGCCAGCAGCTTAGTCCCAGAGCGCTCTGGAAACACCATATATTTT.

V and J are TRBV12-3 or TRBV12-4 and TRBJ2-1; D gene uncertain. V gave up 6 bases and J gave up 8 bases, with 14 bases separating them. The CDR3 is made up of 13 amino acids. This chain's CDR3 is CASRGPLGDEQFF. The CDR3 nucleotides read TGTGCCAGCAGAGGCCCCCTAGGCGATGAGCAGTTCTTC.

V and J are TRBV13 and TRBJ1-2, with 7 nucleotides matching TRBD1. Unmatched junction bases numbered 13, after V lost 5 bases and J lost 4 bases. This CDR3 has 16 amino acids. The germline V gene has CDR1 PRHDT and CDR2 FYEKMQ (reference sequence). CDR3 DNA sequence: TGTGCCAGCAGCGCCCAAGTGGGTGGACAGGCCTATGGCTACACCTTC. Its translation is CASSAQVGGQAYGYTF.

The chain uses TRBV6-5 and TRBJ2-2, with D tentatively TRBD1 (6 bases). In germline, CDR1 is MNHEY, CDR2 SVGAGI. V was shortened by 6 bases and J by 4 bases, with 15 bases between the two germline ends. This CDR3 has 15 residues. The CDR3 protein is CASSSGVMGTGELFF. The CDR3 DNA reads TGTGCCAGCAGCTCAGGGGTTATGGGCACCGGGGAGCTGTTTTTT.

The rearrangement uses TRBV27 and TRBJ1-5, with TRBD1 matching 9 bases. CDR3 size: 15 residues. V lost 2 bases, J lost 6 bases, and 5 bases stayed unmatched. The germline V gene encodes CDR1 MNHEY and CDR2 SMNVEV (reference sequence). The CDR3 spells CASSLQQGAGQPQHF. The CDR3, as DNA: TGTGCCAGCAGTTTACAACAGGGGGCAGGTCAGCCCCAGCATTTT.

The V and J genes are TRBV5-4 and TRBJ1-2; 9 bases match TRBD1. CDR1 is SGHNT, CDR2 YYREEE, per germline (reference sequence). The V gene end was trimmed by 4 bases and the J gene end by 4 bases; junction bases not matched to a gene: 5. The CDR3 runs 14 residues. The CDR3 DNA follows: TGTGCCAGCAGCCCGGACAGGGGACTCTATGGCTACACCTTC. Translating gives CASSPDRGLYGYTF.

The chain uses TRBV29-1 and TRBJ1-2; D is possibly TRBD1 (6 bases). The V gene lost 6 bases and the J gene lost 5 bases, with 19 bases spanning the gap. This CDR3 is built from 14 residues. Germline V gene lookup returns CDR1 SQVTM and CDR2 ANQGSEA. The CDR3: CSVGPRGAGYGYTF. The CDR3 DNA follows: TGCAGCGTGGGGCCCCGGGGGGCAGGGTATGGCTACACCTTC.

The chain joins TRBV6-5 to TRBJ1-1; 9 nucleotides line up with TRBD1. V lost 5 bases, J lost 4 bases, and 5 bases stayed unmatched. Looked up from germline, CDR1 is MNHEY and CDR2 is SVGAGI. CDR3 size: 14 residues. The CDR3 DNA reads as TGTGCCAGCAGTACCACAGGGGGCGGCACTGAAGCTTTCTTT. It yields the protein CASSTTGGGTEAFF.

V gene TRBV6-5 combines with J gene TRBJ2-7, with 11 bases that match TRBD2. The germline CDR1 and CDR2 sequences are MNHEY and SVGAGI. The CDR3 is made up of 15 amino acids. The trim removed 6 bases at V and 4 bases at J, leaving 8 bases unmatched. CDR3 nucleotide sequence: TGTGCCAGCAGGGGAATGGGACTAGCGGCATACGAGCAGTACTTC. The encoded protein is CASRGMGLAAYEQYF.

This clone showed up just a few times. The V and J genes are TRBV24-1 and TRBJ1-5; TRBD1 matches at 8 bases. V gave up 9 bases and J gave up 6 bases; unmatched junction bases: 6. The CDR3 length is 13 residues. Germline CDR1 reads KGHDR; CDR2 reads SFDVKD. This CDR3 is CATQDRVGQPQHF. In DNA, the CDR3 is TGTGCCACCCAGGACAGGGTGGGTCAGCCCCAGCATTTT.

This chain uses TRBV5-4 with TRBJ1-6; D remains ambiguous. Trimming removed 3 bases at V and 0 bases at J, with 13 bases between. The CDR3 totals 17 residues. Germline CDR1 and CDR2: SGHNT and YYREEE (reference sequence). As DNA, the CDR3 is TGTGCCAGCAGCTCGGTTCCGTTGAGCTCCTATAATTCACCCCTCCACTTT. It is translated as CASSSVPLSSYNSPLHF.

V gene TRBV2 combines with J gene TRBJ2-7; 7 nucleotides line up with TRBD1. V shed 7 bases and J 7 bases; nucleotides not matched to a gene: 10. Germline V lookup: CDR1 SNHLY, CDR2 FYNNEI. The CDR3 sequence is 13 residues long. The CDR3: CASKKGGAGEQYF. As DNA, the CDR3 is TGTGCCAGCAAGAAAGGGGGCGCAGGGGAGCAGTACTTC.

This chain uses TRBV11-2 with TRBJ2-3, with D hard to call. Trimming stripped 5 bases from V and 4 bases from J, with 7 bases between. The CDR3 contains 12 residues. Germline V gene data show CDR1 as SGHAT and CDR2 as FQNNGV. CDR3 region: CASSRHPDTQYF. In DNA, the CDR3 is TGTGCCAGCAGCCGACATCCAGATACGCAGTATTTT.

The chain is built from TRBV27 and TRBJ2-4; no firm D call. This CDR3 is built from 12 residues. Trimming stripped 5 bases from V and 5 bases from J, with 7 bases between. CDR1 MNHEY and CDR2 SMNVEV come from the germline V gene (reference sequence). The CDR3 is CASSSFENIQYF. CDR3 in DNA: TGTGCCAGCAGTAGCTTTGAAAACATTCAGTACTTC.

The chain couples TRBV30 to TRBJ1-3; D is unresolved. V was clipped by 0 bases and J by 4 bases, with 13 bases between them. This CDR3 contains 15 residues. Germline assignment: CDR1 GTSNPN and CDR2 SVGIG (reference sequence). The CDR3 DNA is TGTGCCTGGAGTGTAATCGGAGATCTCGGAAACACCATATATTTT. The encoded protein is CAWSVIGDLGNTIYF.

In its sample, this clone was seen once. V usage is TRBV7-9 and J usage is TRBJ1-1, with a possible D match to TRBD1 (5 bases). CDR1 is SEHNR and CDR2 is FQNEAQ in the germline V gene (reference sequence). The CDR3 is 13 residues long. The CDR3 sequence is CAGTREMNTEAFF. CDR3 bases: TGTGCAGGCACCAGGGAGATGAACACTGAAGCTTTCTTT.

The J gene is TRBJ1-5, the V gene TRBV3-1 (or the pseudogene TRBV3-2), with 10 bases aligning to TRBD1. The CDR3 covers 17 residues. Looked up from germline, CDR1 is LGHDT and CDR2 is YNNKEL (reference sequence). V was clipped by 3 bases and J by 0 bases; unmatched bases: 5. CDR3 coding DNA: TGTGCCAGCAGCCAGGGGGACAGGGGTCCTAGCAATCAGCCCCAGCATTTT. Translation: CASSQGDRGPSNQPQHF.

Of note for this clone: The same CDR3 can be traced to other DNA sequences in this sample. The rearrangement joins TRBV5-4 to TRBJ1-1; the D is unclear. Germline CDR1 reads SGHNT; CDR2 reads YYREEE (reference sequence). Trimming cost V 0 bases and J 5 bases, with 8 bases left between them. The length of the CDR3 is 13 residues. CDR3 amino acids: CASSLAGNTEAFF. In nucleotides, the CDR3 is TGTGCCAGCAGCTTGGCGGGGAATACTGAAGCTTTCTTT. The variable domain in full, with the rest retrieved from reference TRBV5-4 and TRBJ1-1, is ETGVTQSPTHLIKTRGQQVTLRCSSQSGHNTVSWYQQALGQGPQFIFQYYREEENGRGNFPPRFSGLQFPNYSSELNVNALELDDSALYLCASSLAGNTEAFFGQGTRLTVV.

This chain uses TRBV11-2 with TRBJ2-7; 9 nucleotides agree with TRBD2. Germline CDR1 is SGHAT and CDR2 is FQNNGV. The CDR3 consists of 15 residues. Trimming at V came to 1 base and at J to 6 bases, leaving 7 bases not matched to a gene. The CDR3 DNA is TGTGCCAGCAGCTTAGGCGGGGGGGCCTTTCTCGAGCAGTACTTC. Protein: CASSLGGGAFLEQYF.

V is TRBV4-3 and J is TRBJ2-7; no definite D call. Germline values: CDR1 LGHNA, CDR2 YSLEER. Trimming cost V 4 bases and J 0 bases, with 13 bases left between them. The length of the CDR3 is 15 residues. The chain's CDR3 is CASSPTPVSSYEQYF. CDR3 nucleotides: TGCGCCAGCAGCCCTACCCCCGTAAGCTCCTACGAGCAGTACTTC.

The chain links TRBV7-2 to TRBJ1-5; possibly TRBD1 for D (5 bases). Germline values: CDR1 SGHTA, CDR2 FQGNSA. This CDR3 has 14 amino acids. V lost 4 bases and J lost 3, with 10 bases in between. The chain's CDR3 is CASSSDSFNQPQHF. DNA for the CDR3: TGTGCCAGCAGCTCCGACAGCTTCAATCAGCCCCAGCATTTT. Full variable domain (rest looked up from reference TRBV7-2 and TRBJ1-5): GAGVSQSPSNKVTEKGKDVELRCDPISGHTALYWYRQSLGQGLEFLIYFQGNSAPDKSGLPSDRFSAERTGGSVSTLTIQRTQQEDSAVYLCASSSDSFNQPQHFGDGTRLSIL.

This clone was observed a few times. The chain couples TRBV15 to TRBJ1-5, with D perhaps TRBD1 (6 bases). The CDR3 has 16 residues. From germline, CDR1 is LNHNV and CDR2 YYDKDF (reference sequence). V dropped 0 bases and J dropped 3 bases, with 12 bases sitting between them. The CDR3 sequence is CATSRDLGQTNQPQHF. The CDR3 coding sequence is TGTGCCACCAGCAGAGATCTAGGACAGACCAATCAGCCCCAGCATTTT.

This rearrangement joins TRBV19 to TRBJ2-2; TRBD1 is a possible D gene (6 bases). This CDR3 contains 20 residues. Trimming removed 3 bases at V and 0 bases at J, with 23 bases between. In germline, CDR1 is LNHDA, CDR2 SQIVND (reference sequence). The CDR3 bases are TGTGCCAGTAGTATCCCCCGTCCTCCGGGACAAGGGTCGAACACCGGGGAGCTGTTTTTT. Translated: CASSIPRPPGQGSNTGELFF. The variable domain in full, with the rest retrieved from reference TRBV19 and TRBJ2-2, is DGGITQSPKYLFRKEGQNVTLSCEQNLNHDAMYWYRQDPGQGLRLIYYSQIVNDFQKGDIAEGYSVSREKKESFPLTVTSAQKNPTAFYLCASSIPRPPGQGSNTGELFFGEGSRLTVL.

This chain links TRBV6-5 with TRBJ1-4; TRBD1 matches at 7 bases. The trim removed 0 bases at V and 5 bases at J, leaving 3 bases unmatched. The V gene's germline CDR1 is MNHEY and CDR2 SVGAGI. The CDR3 covers 15 residues. The CDR3 DNA is TGTGCCAGCAGTTACTCAGTGACAGGGAATGAAAAACTGTTTTTT. Amino acids: CASSYSVTGNEKLFF.

The chain couples TRBV7-9 to TRBJ1-1; D remains unclear. In germline, CDR1 is SEHNR, CDR2 FQNEAQ (reference sequence). The CDR3 is 13 residues long. V lost 4 bases and J 1 base, leaving 7 bases between the germline ends. CDR3 sequence reads: CASSSAQNTEAFF. As DNA, the CDR3 is TGTGCCAGCAGCTCAGCACAGAACACTGAAGCTTTCTTT.

This rearrangement joins TRBV5-1 to TRBJ1-6, with D possibly being TRBD1 (6 bases). The CDR3 has 13 amino acids. Germline V gives CDR1 SGHRS, CDR2 YFSETQ. Trimming pared 7 bases from V and 6 bases from J, leaving 11 bases between. CDR3 DNA: TGCGCCAGCCGGGACAAGAGTAATTCACCCCTCCACTTT. It translates to CASRDKSNSPLHF.

The genes are TRBV7-2 and TRBJ2-3; the match to TRBD2 covers 9 bases. V trimming: 4 bases; J trimming: 4 bases; junction bases outside the gene matches: 9. The CDR3 extends over 16 amino acids. The V gene's germline CDR1 is SGHTA and CDR2 FQGNSA. DNA of the CDR3: TGTGCCAGCAGCTGGGGAGGTAGCGGGGGTGCAGATACGCAGTATTTT. Translation: CASSWGGSGGADTQYF.

The V and J genes are TRBV24-1 and TRBJ1-1; no reliable D call. This CDR3 contains 15 residues. From germline, CDR1 is KGHDR and CDR2 SFDVKD. V was clipped by 3 bases and J by 1 base, with 11 bases between them. CDR3 sequence reads: CATSDEGIWNTEAFF. Written as DNA, the CDR3 is TGTGCCACCAGTGATGAGGGCATTTGGAACACTGAAGCTTTCTTT.

This clone has only one observation. The genes are TRBV12-3 or TRBV12-4 and TRBJ2-1, with 7 bases identical to TRBD1. CDR3 length: 13 residues. The V gene end was trimmed by 6 bases and the J gene end by 10 bases; junction bases not matched to a gene: 9. The CDR3 spells CASSLTGAGEQFF. Here the CDR3 DNA reads TGTGCCAGCAGCCTCACAGGGGCTGGCGAGCAGTTCTTC.

The chain joins TRBV5-6 to TRBJ1-1; no reliable D call. V lost 2 bases and J 5 bases, leaving 7 bases between the germline ends. The CDR3 totals 12 residues. Per germline, CDR1 SGHDT and CDR2 YYEEEE. The CDR3 sequence is CASSFFGTEAFF. CDR3 DNA sequence: TGTGCCAGCAGCTTTTTCGGGACTGAAGCTTTCTTT.